This passage covers 27 T cell receptor beta chains from one sample sequenced in a study of blood T cell repertoires in COVID-19. Some clones are missing from TCRdb's copy, which holds only in-frame ones; the method was immunoSEQ multiplex PCR. The data hold roughly 190,000 clones, with about 80% observed a single time. Sequenced: PBMCs or T cells enriched from blood (not recorded which). The receptors were gathered from a woman aged 55-69 years with acute COVID-19.

This clone was recorded once. The chain is built from TRBV5-1 and TRBJ1-4; 12 bases agree with TRBD1. CDR1 SGHRS and CDR2 YFSETQ come from the germline V gene. Trimming removed 7 bases from V and 10 bases from J; junction bases left unmatched: 8. CDR3 length: 14 amino acids. Written as DNA, the CDR3 is TGCGCCAGCGGCTACGGGACAGGGGGCGCAAAACTGTTTTTT. Residues: CASGYGTGGAKLFF. The whole variable domain, remainder taken from reference TRBV5-1 and TRBJ1-4, is KAGVTQTPRYLIKTRGQQVTLSCSPISGHRSVSWYQQTPGQGLQFLFEYFSETQRNKGNFPGRFSGRQFSNSRSEMNVSTLELGDSALYLCASGYGTGGAKLFFGSGTQLSVL.

The chain joins TRBV27 to TRBJ1-1; the D gene is possibly TRBD1 (6 bases). Germline V gives CDR1 MNHEY, CDR2 SMNVEV (reference sequence). The CDR3 has 14 amino acids. V was shortened by 4 bases and J by 5 bases, with 14 bases between the two germline ends. Here the CDR3 DNA reads TGTGCCAGCAGTTACAGGGTCGGTGGAACTGAAGCTTTCTTT. This translates into CASSYRVGGTEAFF.

CDR3 sequence: CASTRLGQPGSPLHF. CDR3 in DNA: TGTGCCAGCACGCGACTAGGGCAGCCCGGTTCACCCCTCCACTTT. The chain couples TRBV27 to TRBJ1-6; D unresolved. The V and J ends lost 7 bases and 9 bases respectively, with 19 bases between them. Germline V lookup: CDR1 MNHEY, CDR2 SMNVEV (reference sequence). This CDR3 region has 15 residues.

The chain combines TRBV3-1 (or the pseudogene TRBV3-2) with TRBJ2-5, with 9 bases lining up with TRBD2. Germline V gene sequence: CDR1 LGHDT, CDR2 YNNKEL (reference sequence). This CDR3 has 17 residues. The V gene end was trimmed by 1 base and the J gene end by 0 bases; junction bases not matched to a gene: 6. CDR3 coding DNA: TGTGCCAGCAGCCAAGGTGTTAGCGGGGGTTACCAAGAGACCCAGTACTTC. Protein product: CASSQGVSGGYQETQYF.

V usage is TRBV12-3 or TRBV12-4 and J usage is TRBJ1-2; D remains ambiguous. CDR3 length: 13 amino acids. The ends were cut back, 2 bases at V and 8 bases at J, with 12 bases in the middle. CDR3 sequence reads: CASSLREAGGYTF. CDR3 nucleotide sequence: TGTGCCAGCAGTTTAAGGGAGGCTGGAGGCTACACCTTC.

Only a few counts were recorded for this clone. V and J are TRBV19 and TRBJ1-5; D unresolved. The CDR3 loop spans 13 amino acids. Germline lookup yields CDR1 LNHDA and CDR2 SQIVND (reference sequence). V shed 5 bases and J shed 7 bases, with 12 bases lying between them. The CDR3 DNA sequence: TGTGCCAGTAGTCGGGGAACTACCCAGCCCCAGCATTTT. It translates to CASSRGTTQPQHF.

V gene TRBV19 combines with J gene TRBJ1-6; possibly TRBD1 for D (6 bases). The V gene lost 6 bases and the J gene lost 9 bases, with 15 bases spanning the gap. The CDR3 runs 14 residues. Germline V gene sequence: CDR1 LNHDA, CDR2 SQIVND (reference sequence). CDR3 sequence (DNA): TGTGCCAGTAGCCTGACAGGTGTTGGTTCACCCCTCCACTTT. Protein: CASSLTGVGSPLHF.

This clone was seen only a few times. This chain links TRBV9 with TRBJ2-3; D perhaps matches TRBD2 (5 bases). This CDR3 comprises 15 residues. The V gene's germline CDR1 is SGDLS and CDR2 YYNGEE. Trimming left V 4 bases short and J 0 bases short, with 12 bases between. In DNA, the CDR3 is TGTGCCAGCAGCTCGGGGATCTCTAGCACAGATACGCAGTATTTT. This codes for CASSSGISSTDTQYF. The whole variable domain, remainder taken from reference TRBV9 and TRBJ2-3, is DSGVTQTPKHLITATGQRVTLRCSPRSGDLSVYWYQQSLDQGLQFLIQYYNGEERAKGNILERFSAQQFPDLHSELNLSSLELGDSALYFCASSSGISSTDTQYFGPGTRLTVL.

The chain employs TRBV27 and TRBJ1-5, with 9 positions matching TRBD1. V gave up 5 bases and J gave up 3 bases; unmatched junction bases: 8. Germline-derived CDR1 and CDR2 are MNHEY and SMNVEV (reference sequence). The CDR3 runs to 16 residues. The CDR3 bases are TGTGCCAGCAGTCCGGCGACAGGGGGGTACAATCAGCCCCAGCATTTT. This translates into CASSPATGGYNQPQHF.

The chain uses TRBV5-1 and TRBJ1-1, with unresolved D. Germline V gene data show CDR1 as SGHRS and CDR2 as YFSETQ. This CDR3 has 13 amino acids. Trimming pared 7 bases from V and 1 base from J, leaving 11 bases between. DNA of the CDR3: TGCGCCAGCGGGAGGGATTCGAACACTGAAGCTTTCTTT. This codes for CASGRDSNTEAFF.

The V call is TRBV29-1, the J call TRBJ2-3; 7 bases agree with TRBD2. From germline, CDR1 is SQVTM and CDR2 ANQGSEA. The CDR3 is 15 amino acids. V gave up 7 bases and J gave up 3 bases; unmatched junction bases: 13. CDR3 sequence (DNA): TGCAGCGCCGATTTCAGCGGGACTGGTACAGATACGCAGTATTTT. Amino acid sequence: CSADFSGTGTDTQYF.

The V call is TRBV10-3, the J call TRBJ2-2, with 7 nucleotides matching TRBD2. V was clipped by 4 bases and J by 5 bases; unmatched bases: 7. The CDR3 consists of 15 residues. Germline V gives CDR1 ENHRY, CDR2 SYGVKD. The CDR3 loop is CAISAAGVETGELFF. In DNA, the CDR3 is TGTGCCATCAGTGCCGCGGGAGTAGAGACCGGGGAGCTGTTTTTT.

The V call is TRBV19, the J call TRBJ1-1, with a tentative D call TRBD1 (6 bases). The CDR3 is made up of 14 amino acids. The V and J ends lost 6 bases and 6 bases respectively, with 17 bases between them. The V gene's germline CDR1 is LNHDA and CDR2 SQIVND (reference sequence). The CDR3 sequence: CASSRLTGSSEAFF. CDR3 DNA: TGTGCCAGTAGCCGTCTAACAGGGTCGTCTGAAGCTTTCTTT. The variable domain in full, with the rest retrieved from reference TRBV19 and TRBJ1-1, is DGGITQSPKYLFRKEGQNVTLSCEQNLNHDAMYWYRQDPGQGLRLIYYSQIVNDFQKGDIAEGYSVSREKKESFPLTVTSAQKNPTAFYLCASSRLTGSSEAFFGQGTRLTVV.

Concerning this clone itself: One end of the junction does not line up with germline, which may come from a read error. This rearrangement joins TRBV5-5 to TRBJ1-2; 7 bases align to TRBD1. This CDR3 is built from 15 residues. The V gene's germline CDR1 is SGHKS and CDR2 YYEKEE (reference sequence). The CDR3 DNA follows: TGTGCCACCAGCTCAATCCAAGGGGGCGCTTGGGGCTACACCTTC. This codes for CATSSIQGGAWGYTF.

V and J are TRBV5-1 and TRBJ1-2; a weak D match, TRBD1 (5 bases). The length of the CDR3 is 15 residues. The V gene lost 0 bases and the J gene lost 7 bases, with 16 bases spanning the gap. Germline CDR1 reads SGHRS; CDR2 reads YFSETQ. The CDR3 loop reads CASSLDPRGDGGYTF. The CDR3 bases are TGCGCCAGCAGCTTGGATCCCCGGGGGGATGGTGGCTACACCTTC.

This clone appeared once. V gene TRBV19 combines with J gene TRBJ2-3; TRBD2 matches at 8 bases. J was trimmed by 3 bases and V by 4 bases; bases with no gene match: 9. Germline CDR1 reads LNHDA; CDR2 reads SQIVND (reference sequence). The CDR3 extends over 16 amino acids. Written as DNA, the CDR3 is TGTGCCAGTAGTACCTTAAAGCGGGGGCGGACAGATACGCAGTATTTT. Its protein is CASSTLKRGRTDTQYF.

This chain links TRBV6-2 or TRBV6-3 with TRBJ1-5, with TRBD1 matching over 7 bases. The CDR3 totals 15 residues. Germline V gene sequence: CDR1 MNHEY, CDR2 SVGEGT. The V segment lost 3 bases and the J segment 6 bases; nucleotides outside the gene matches: 8. CDR3 in DNA: TGTGCCAGCAGTTATGGTATAGGGGGCACTCAGCCCCAGCATTTT. As protein: CASSYGIGGTQPQHF.

The chain has TRBV11-3 and TRBJ2-1, with 13 bases that match TRBD2. This CDR3 is built from 17 residues. Unmatched junction bases numbered 3, after V lost 4 bases and J lost 0 bases. Per the germline V gene, CDR1 is SGHNT and CDR2 is YENEEA. In DNA, the CDR3 is TGTGCCAGCAGCTCCAGGACTAGCGGGAGCTCCTACAATGAGCAGTTCTTC. Translation gives CASSSRTSGSSYNEQFF. Full variable domain (remainder filled in from reference TRBV11-3 and TRBJ2-1): EAGVVQSPRYKIIEKKQPVAFWCNPISGHNTLYWYLQNLGQGPELLIRYENEEAVDDSQLPKDRFSAERLKGVDSTLKIQPAELGDSAVYLCASSSRTSGSSYNEQFFGPGTRLTVL.

This clone turned up a few times. V is TRBV6-5 and J is TRBJ2-1, with 13 bases fitting TRBD2. With V trimmed by 10 bases and J by 6 bases, 6 bases remained unmatched. Per the germline V gene, CDR1 is MNHEY and CDR2 is SVGAGI. The CDR3 has 14 residues. CDR3 DNA sequence: TGTGCCACGAGGACTAGCGGGAGACGCAATGAGCAGTTCTTC. Its translation: CATRTSGRRNEQFF.

The genes are TRBV29-1 and TRBJ2-3, with 10 bases identical to TRBD2. V trimming: 3 bases; J trimming: 4 bases; junction bases outside the gene matches: 4. This CDR3 has 14 residues. Germline values: CDR1 SQVTM, CDR2 ANQGSEA. The CDR3 nucleotides read TGCAGCGTTGATGGGACTAGCGACCCAGATACGCAGTATTTT. It encodes CSVDGTSDPDTQYF.

V usage is TRBV4-3 and J usage is TRBJ2-1, with 8 positions matching TRBD2. Germline V lookup: CDR1 LGHNA, CDR2 YSLEER. The J segment lost 7 bases and the V segment lost 3 bases, leaving 11 bases of the junction unmatched. The CDR3 runs to 16 residues. CDR3 residues: CASSHGVGSGGNEQFF. The CDR3 coding sequence is TGCGCCAGCAGCCATGGGGTGGGGAGCGGGGGAAATGAGCAGTTCTTC.

V gene TRBV7-9 combines with J gene TRBJ2-1; 8 bases fit TRBD2. CDR1 SEHNR and CDR2 FQNEAQ come from the germline V gene (reference sequence). After removal of 3 bases from V and 4 bases from J, the junction contained 5 bases not matched to a gene. The CDR3 totals 15 residues. The CDR3 here is CASSLLAGQYNEQFF. In nucleotides, the CDR3 is TGTGCCAGCAGCTTGTTAGCGGGACAATACAATGAGCAGTTCTTC.

The genes are TRBV30 and TRBJ1-6; D not certain. V dropped 0 bases and J dropped 7 bases, with 7 bases sitting between them. Per germline, CDR1 GTSNPN and CDR2 SVGIG (reference sequence). CDR3 length equals 13 residues. In DNA, the CDR3 is TGTGCCTGGAGTGTATTACAAAATTCACCCCTCCACTTT. Amino acid sequence: CAWSVLQNSPLHF. The complete variable domain, with remaining parts taken from reference TRBV30 and TRBJ1-6, reads SQTIHQWPATLVQPVGSPLSLECTVEGTSNPNLYWYRQAAGRGLQLLFYSVGIGQISSEVPQNLSASRPQDRQFILSSKKLLLSDSGFYLCAWSVLQNSPLHFGNGTRLTVT.

This clone was observed a handful of times. The genes are TRBV11-2 and TRBJ1-5, with D perhaps TRBD1 (5 bases). The CDR3 has 13 residues. Germline V gene sequence: CDR1 SGHAT, CDR2 FQNNGV. The germline V and J ends were trimmed by 5 bases and 6 bases, with 11 bases remaining between them. The CDR3 here is CASSGAGGQPQHF. The CDR3 DNA reads as TGTGCCAGCAGCGGGGCGGGGGGTCAGCCCCAGCATTTT.

This chain uses TRBV9 with TRBJ2-3; D may be TRBD1 (5 bases). Trimming removed 4 bases at V and 4 bases at J, with 19 bases between. This CDR3 comprises 16 residues. The germline V gene encodes CDR1 SGDLS and CDR2 YYNGEE. The CDR3 loop is CASSPMQGGVADTQYF. The CDR3 DNA sequence: TGTGCCAGCAGCCCTATGCAGGGCGGCGTCGCAGATACGCAGTATTTT.

The rearrangement uses TRBV6-5 and TRBJ2-3; D remains unclear. V gave up 5 bases and J gave up 4 bases, with 10 bases separating them. This CDR3 region has 13 residues. Germline-derived CDR1 and CDR2 are MNHEY and SVGAGI. CDR3 amino acids: CASSPVRSDTQYF. CDR3 nucleotide sequence: TGTGCCAGCAGTCCCGTTAGATCAGATACGCAGTATTTT.

The rearrangement uses TRBV5-1 and TRBJ1-3; a possible D gene is TRBD1 (5 bases). The V and J ends lost 0 bases and 0 bases respectively, with 7 bases between them. The CDR3 has 15 amino acids. The germline V gene encodes CDR1 SGHRS and CDR2 YFSETQ. The CDR3 DNA reads as TGCGCCAGCAGCTTGGCGGGGGGCTCTGGAAACACCATATATTTT. Translating it yields CASSLAGGSGNTIYF. The whole variable domain, filled in from reference TRBV5-1 and TRBJ1-3, reads KAGVTQTPRYLIKTRGQQVTLSCSPISGHRSVSWYQQTPGQGLQFLFEYFSETQRNKGNFPGRFSGRQFSNSRSEMNVSTLELGDSALYLCASSLAGGSGNTIYFGEGSWLTVV.